The following is a T cell receptor (beta chain) sequence with its context. The data belong to a study of blood T cell repertoires in COVID-19. In the study overall: COVID-19 samples collected from the United States, Italy and Spain covered acute and convalescent phases. Sample material is recorded as cDNA or gDNA derived from T cells, B-cell-depleted T cells, or PBMCs.

The table came from immunoSEQ multiplex PCR; TCRdb's copy has only in-frame clones and leaves some out. The sample carries 150,000 to 180,000 clones, over 75% recorded once. With 4 bases removed from V and 0 bases from J, the gap between germline ends came to 13 bases. This CDR3 has 15 residues. Germline V CDR1 and CDR2: GTSNPN, SVGIG (reference sequence). Sequencing used peripheral blood. This receptor was taken from a woman between 35 and 50 years old with acute or convalescent COVID-19. The chain employs TRBV30 and TRBJ1-3; a possible D gene is TRBD1 (6 bases). CDR3 in DNA: TGTGCCTGGACCCTGGACAGCAGCTCTGGAAACACCATATATTTT. It encodes CAWTLDSSSGNTIYF. Drawing the rest from reference TRBV30 and TRBJ1-3, the complete variable domain is SQTIHQWPATLVQPVGSPLSLECTVEGTSNPNLYWYRQAAGRGLQLLFYSVGIGQISSEVPQNLSASRPQDRQFILSSKKLLLSDSGFYLCAWTLDSSSGNTIYFGEGSWLTVV.